These T cell receptor beta chains were read from a single sample in a study of blood T cells in healthy people across ages. From the 5' RACE reads, TCRdb called clonotypes with MiXCR, one entry per CDR3 protein. The sample has roughly 1,700,000 distinct CDR3 sequences, 25% to 30% seen once; the top ten hold less than 9.5%. The sample comprised blood. The receptors were gathered from a woman between 25 and 40 years old in good health. CDR3s include the opening cysteine and the closing phenylalanine or tryptophan. The order of the fields is V gene, CDR3 protein.

v_gene: TRBV7-8; CDR3aa: CASSFVEQKQYF
v_gene: TRBV18; CDR3aa: CASSPAVSSYNSPLHF
v_gene: TRBV24-1; CDR3aa: CATAGQGAVGNQPQHF
v_gene: TRBV7-9; CDR3aa: CASSPRGLAGSYNEQFF
v_gene: TRBV20-1; CDR3aa: CSAPQPDRANIQYF
v_gene: TRBV20-1; CDR3aa: CSASLASGKLRQYF
v_gene: TRBV20-1; CDR3aa: CSARPSFNEQFF
v_gene: TRBV10-3; CDR3aa: CAIGESPPGVAGGSYEQYF
v_gene: TRBV3-1; CDR3aa: CASSQVNTGGEAFF
v_gene: TRBV7-9; CDR3aa: CASGPLRQSYGYTF
v_gene: TRBV11-2; CDR3aa: CASSYGQGGEKLFF
v_gene: TRBV12-3/TRBV12-4; CDR3aa: CASSLVYHEQYF
v_gene: TRBV5-6; CDR3aa: CASSSGTGGCNEQFF
v_gene: TRBV3-1; CDR3aa: CASSQVPGGGYTF
v_gene: TRBV20-1; CDR3aa: CSARDATGNCYEQYF
v_gene: TRBV3-1; CDR3aa: CASSQDSYIQQETQYF
v_gene: TRBV15; CDR3aa: CATSRGTQGKTQYF
v_gene: TRBV12-3/TRBV12-4; CDR3aa: CASSDGTGSLGEKLFF
v_gene: TRBV4-3; CDR3aa: CASSRNRGHQETQYF
v_gene: TRBV7-2; CDR3aa: CASSLWGPRREETQYF
v_gene: TRBV12-3/TRBV12-4; CDR3aa: CASSPRWGAYEQYF
v_gene: TRBV3-1; CDR3aa: CASSQVGTSNEQFF
v_gene: TRBV15; CDR3aa: CATSRSGGSYNEQVF
v_gene: TRBV5-1; CDR3aa: CASSLASGTSGGEIEQFF
v_gene: TRBV10-3; CDR3aa: CAISDLGQPKETQYF
v_gene: TRBV5-1; CDR3aa: CASSSQPGTSGTSSSYNEQFF